A single sample gave rise to the 21 T cell receptor beta chains below, sequenced in a study of T cell responses to AZD1222 COVID-19 vaccine. The data were produced by immunoSEQ multiplex PCR, yet TCRdb's version contains in-frame clones alone and is incomplete. The data contain approximately 150,000 clones, roughly 93% of them singletons. This material consisted of peripheral blood, taken on day 0 of AZD1222 vaccination. Receptors originate from an adult in good health.

This chain's CDR3 is CASSQETSWVSQNPEAFF. The CDR3 DNA is TGCGCCAGCAGCCAAGAGACGAGCTGGGTCTCCCAAAACCCTGAAGCTTTCTTT. J is TRBJ1-1 and V is TRBV4-1; D is ambiguous. Germline-derived CDR1 and CDR2 are MGHRA and YSYEKL. The CDR3 totals 18 residues. V gave up 0 bases and J gave up 6 bases, with 23 bases separating them.

This rearrangement joins TRBV6-5 to TRBJ2-7; 8 bases fit TRBD1. Germline CDR1 and CDR2: MNHEY and SVGAGI. V gave up 6 bases and J gave up 0 bases; unmatched junction bases: 4. This CDR3 spans 14 amino acids. The CDR3 reads CASRSGQGSYEQYF. In DNA form, the CDR3 reads TGTGCCAGCAGATCAGGACAGGGCTCCTACGAGCAGTACTTC.

This chain connects TRBV4-3 to TRBJ1-5; D not resolved. The CDR3 extends over 15 amino acids. The ends were cut back, 3 bases at V and 4 bases at J, with 13 bases in the middle. CDR1 is LGHNA and CDR2 is YSLEER in the germline V gene. In DNA, the CDR3 is TGCGCCAGCAGCCATGCCCTTGACCCTAATCAGCCCCAGCATTTT. This sequence encodes CASSHALDPNQPQHF.

The V call is TRBV28, the J call TRBJ1-1, with 7 nucleotides matching TRBD1. Germline CDR1 and CDR2: MDHEN and SYDVKM. The ends lost 5 bases at V and 2 bases at J; junction bases unmatched: 8. The CDR3 runs to 15 residues. CDR3 sequence reads: CASSRRDRTNTEAFF. In DNA, the CDR3 is TGTGCCAGCAGTCGAAGGGACAGAACTAACACTGAAGCTTTCTTT.

The chain uses TRBV2 and TRBJ2-2; 7 bases align to TRBD2. CDR1 and CDR2 from the germline V gene are SNHLY and FYNNEI. CDR3 length equals 17 residues. J lost 2 bases, V lost 0 bases, and 6 bases had no gene match. The CDR3: CASSEALTGGNTGELFF. As DNA, the CDR3 is TGTGCCAGCAGTGAAGCCCTCACGGGGGGTAACACCGGGGAGCTGTTTTTT.

This clone was picked up one time. This CDR3 reads CASSLRGPRRGYTF. The CDR3 coding sequence is TGTGCCAGCAGCCTCCGGGGGCCCCGACGGGGCTACACCTTC. The chain employs TRBV5-6 and TRBJ1-2; possibly TRBD1 for D (6 bases). CDR1 and CDR2 (germline): SGHDT, YYEEEE. This CDR3 comprises 14 residues. With 4 bases removed from V and 8 bases from J, the gap between germline ends came to 18 bases.

The rearrangement links TRBV7-2 to TRBJ1-2, with 7 nucleotides matching TRBD1. V was clipped by 8 bases and J by 6 bases; unmatched bases: 9. Germline V gene sequence: CDR1 SGHTA, CDR2 FQGNSA. There are 13 residues in the CDR3. For the CDR3, the DNA is TGTGCCAGCGCGAGCAGGGGGGGACATGGCTACACCTTC. It is translated as CASASRGGHGYTF.

The rearrangement links TRBV30 to TRBJ1-3; no reliable D call. The CDR3 extends over 15 amino acids. The germline gives CDR1 GTSNPN, CDR2 SVGIG (reference sequence). V was cut by 1 base and J by 0 bases, with 10 bases left in between. The DNA of the CDR3 is TGTGCCTGGAGTGCGGACGGATACTCTGGAAACACCATATATTTT. Translated, it gives CAWSADGYSGNTIYF.

This rearrangement joins TRBV28 to TRBJ1-4; D gene ambiguous. The CDR3 consists of 18 residues. CDR1 and CDR2 (germline): MDHEN, SYDVKM. Trimming pared 5 bases from V and 4 bases from J, leaving 23 bases between. CDR3 DNA sequence: TGTGCCAGCAGTCCGATCGGGCCGCCCCAATCGTTTAATGAAAAACTGTTTTTT. Its translation: CASSPIGPPQSFNEKLFF.

This chain connects TRBV5-1 to TRBJ2-3, with D perhaps TRBD1 (6 bases). With 3 bases removed from V and 0 bases from J, the gap between germline ends came to 11 bases. Germline lookup yields CDR1 SGHRS and CDR2 YFSETQ. CDR3 length: 15 amino acids. CDR3 sequence: CASSSGTHSTDTQYF. The CDR3 nucleotides are TGCGCCAGCAGCTCCGGGACACATAGCACAGATACGCAGTATTTT. Full variable domain (missing parts from reference TRBV5-1 and TRBJ2-3): KAGVTQTPRYLIKTRGQQVTLSCSPISGHRSVSWYQQTPGQGLQFLFEYFSETQRNKGNFPGRFSGRQFSNSRSEMNVSTLELGDSALYLCASSSGTHSTDTQYFGPGTRLTVL.

This clone was detected once. The J gene is TRBJ1-5, the V gene TRBV28; the D gene is possibly TRBD1 (5 bases). Trimming shortened V by 2 bases and J by 2 bases, and 13 bases separated the two germline ends. CDR1 MDHEN and CDR2 SYDVKM come from the germline V gene. The CDR3 consists of 16 residues. The CDR3 DNA is TGTGCCAGCAGTTTACCGTTGCAGGGAGGCAATCAGCCCCAGCATTTT. Translation gives CASSLPLQGGNQPQHF.

In DNA, the CDR3 is TGTGCCAGCAGTTACTCGAGGGGTATTGGTGGGGATACGCAGTATTTT. Its translation is CASSYSRGIGGDTQYF. The chain uses TRBV6-5 and TRBJ2-3; possibly TRBD1 or TRBD2 for D (5 bases each). With 0 bases removed from V and 6 bases from J, the gap between germline ends came to 16 bases. The germline V gene encodes CDR1 MNHEY and CDR2 SVGAGI. The CDR3 runs 16 residues.

The DNA for the CDR3 is TGTGCCAGCAGTTTGTTGGGACTTGAGACCCAGTACTTC. This translates into CASSLLGLETQYF. This chain joins TRBV27 and TRBJ2-5; D perhaps matches TRBD2 (6 bases). CDR3 length: 13 amino acids. Germline-derived CDR1 and CDR2 are MNHEY and SMNVEV (reference sequence). V lost 3 bases, J lost 5 bases, and 10 bases lay in between.

This chain links TRBV18 with TRBJ2-3, with 7 positions matching TRBD2. The CDR3 sequence is 15 residues long. Germline CDR1 reads KGHSH; CDR2 reads LQKENI. Trimming removed 2 bases from V and 5 bases from J; junction bases left unmatched: 7. CDR3: CASSPNSGEGDTQYF. As DNA, the CDR3 is TGTGCCAGCTCACCAAACTCGGGGGAGGGAGATACGCAGTATTTT.

This sequence joins TRBV6-6 and TRBJ1-5; a possible D gene is TRBD1 (6 bases). CDR1 and CDR2 (germline): MNHNY, SVGAGI (reference sequence). The CDR3 is 14 amino acids. Trimming stripped 7 bases from V and 3 bases from J, with 13 bases between. The CDR3 DNA sequence: TGTGCCAGCACTCTAAGGGGGACCAATCAGCCCCAGCATTTT. Translating it yields CASTLRGTNQPQHF.

This clone showed up just a few times. This chain joins TRBV28 and TRBJ1-3; the D is unclear. V lost 2 bases and J 4 bases, leaving 6 bases between the germline ends. The length of the CDR3 is 13 residues. The germline V gene encodes CDR1 MDHEN and CDR2 SYDVKM. CDR3: CASSLLAGNTIYF. The CDR3 nucleotides read TGTGCCAGCAGTTTACTGGCCGGAAACACCATATATTTT.

In regard to this clone: Other DNA variants within this sample encode the same CDR3. This chain joins TRBV19 and TRBJ1-5; no definite D call. V lost 3 bases, J lost 3 bases, and 9 bases lay in between. Germline V gene sequence: CDR1 LNHDA, CDR2 SQIVND (reference sequence). The CDR3 has 14 residues. CDR3 in amino acids: CASSIRGSNQPQHF. The CDR3 bases are TGTGCCAGTAGTATTAGAGGTTCCAATCAGCCCCAGCATTTT.

J is TRBJ1-6 and V is TRBV18; no reliable D call. V lost 5 bases to trimming and J lost 4 bases, with 3 bases between them. CDR3 length equals 12 residues. The germline V gene has CDR1 KGHSH and CDR2 LQKENI. The CDR3 spells CASSEYNSPLHF. As DNA, the CDR3 is TGTGCCAGCTCAGAATATAATTCACCCCTCCACTTT.

This sequence joins TRBV6-6 and TRBJ1-2; D is possibly TRBD1 (5 bases). V dropped 5 bases and J dropped 4 bases, with 17 bases sitting between them. In germline, CDR1 is MNHNY, CDR2 SVGAGI (reference sequence). This CDR3 is built from 15 residues. For the CDR3, the DNA is TGTGCCAGCAGTCCCCGTCAGGGCGAACTCTATGGCTACACCTTC. Amino acids: CASSPRQGELYGYTF.

V is TRBV6-2 or TRBV6-3 and J is TRBJ2-1; no clear D. The germline CDR1 and CDR2 sequences are MNHEY and SVGEGT. V lost 2 bases to trimming and J lost 5 bases, with 7 bases between them. The CDR3 runs 13 residues. The CDR3 nucleotides are TGTGCCAGCAGTTACAAGAGGCACAATGAGCAGTTCTTC. It translates to CASSYKRHNEQFF.

The chain couples TRBV20-1 to TRBJ1-1; D uncertain. The germline gives CDR1 DFQATT, CDR2 SNEGSKA (reference sequence). This CDR3 contains 11 residues. Between the trimmed V and J ends, which lost 6 bases and 4 bases, there was a span of 9 bases. CDR3 nucleotides: TGCAGTGCCTCGCCGGGCACTGAAGCTTTCTTT. It is translated as CSASPGTEAFF.